Listed here are 22 T cell receptor beta chains from one sample, sequenced in a study of T-cell memory formation after mild COVID-19. MiXCR was run by TCRdb on the 5' RACE reads, yielding one entry per CDR3 protein. Here the sample spans 540,000 or so distinct CDR3 sequences, approximately 20% being singletons. Sequencing input: PBMCs or a T cell subset sorted from them (not recorded which). These receptors came from an adult woman who had mild COVID-19 (a few samples of this study predate the infection). Cell type and time point are not known.

The chain recombines TRBV12-3 or TRBV12-4 with TRBJ1-1, with D unclear. The CDR3 spans 13 residues. V was clipped by 8 bases and J by 1 base, with 11 bases between them. The DNA for the CDR3 is TGTGCCAGCGGACCCGCGGGGAACACTGAAGCTTTCTTT. Translated: CASGPAGNTEAFF.

This clonotype was observed a few times. V gene TRBV4-1 combines with J gene TRBJ2-2; 7 nucleotides align to TRBD2. This CDR3 contains 15 residues. With V trimmed by 5 bases and J by 0 bases, 3 bases remained unmatched. Looked up from germline, CDR1 is MGHRA and CDR2 is YSYEKL. The CDR3 here is CASSTGGTNTGELFF. CDR3 sequence (DNA): TGCGCCAGCAGCACGGGGGGAACGAACACCGGGGAGCTGTTTTTT.

This clonotype appeared a few times. This chain joins TRBV23-1 and TRBJ1-5, with D hard to call. TRBV23-1 counts as an open reading frame of uncertain function. The V and J ends lost 0 bases and 5 bases respectively, with 17 bases between them. This CDR3 spans 17 amino acids. This chain's CDR3 is CASSQSGYRHPDQPQHF. CDR3 nucleotide sequence: TGCGCCAGCAGTCAATCGGGTTACAGACATCCTGATCAGCCCCAGCATTTT.

This clonotype has only a few counts. The chain has TRBV7-9 and TRBJ2-6; 8 nucleotides align to TRBD1. The CDR3 covers 17 residues. Per germline, CDR1 SEHNR and CDR2 FQNEAQ (reference sequence). Trimming took 4 bases from V and 0 from J; bases not matched to a gene: 5. The CDR3 DNA sequence: TGTGCCAGCAGCTCAGGGACAGGTTCCTCTGGGGCCAACGTCCTGACTTTC. Protein sequence: CASSSGTGSSGANVLTF.

This clonotype has more than one count but fewer than ten. The CDR3 loop reads CASSSPGQGNSPLHF. CDR3 DNA sequence: TGTGCCAGCAGTTCTCCGGGACAGGGAAATTCACCCCTCCACTTT. This rearrangement joins TRBV12-3 or TRBV12-4 to TRBJ1-6, with TRBD1 matching 9 bases. The V and J ends lost 4 bases and 7 bases, in that order; junction bases with no gene match: 5. The CDR3 length is 15 residues.

This chain links TRBV24-1 with TRBJ2-1, with D unclear. This CDR3 contains 14 residues. CDR1 and CDR2 from the germline V gene are KGHDR and SFDVKD. V lost 2 bases and J lost 12, with 16 bases in between. For the CDR3, the DNA is TGTGCCACCAGTGATTCAGCGACTTTATCTTCGCAGTTCTTC. It is translated as CATSDSATLSSQFF.

The CDR3 loop is CASSTLGGGRAEDTQYF. The CDR3 DNA reads as TGTGCCAGCAGCACCCTTGGGGGCGGGAGGGCCGAAGATACGCAGTATTTT. The V call is TRBV27, the J call TRBJ2-3; 9 nucleotides line up with TRBD2. Unmatched junction bases numbered 15, after V lost 6 bases and J lost 5 bases. Germline assignment: CDR1 MNHEY and CDR2 SMNVEV (reference sequence). The CDR3 has 17 residues.

Only a few counts were recorded for this clonotype. The chain carries TRBV18 and TRBJ2-1, with no clear D. The germline gives CDR1 KGHSH, CDR2 LQKENI. Between the trimmed V and J ends, which lost 2 bases and 8 bases, there was a span of 10 bases. The CDR3 has 13 residues. CDR3 protein: CASSPRGADEQFF. CDR3 DNA sequence: TGTGCCAGCTCACCAAGAGGAGCCGATGAGCAGTTCTTC.

This clonotype was picked up a small number of times. J is TRBJ1-1 and V is TRBV20-1; D possibly corresponds to TRBD1 (6 bases). The CDR3 length is 13 residues. Trimming left V 6 bases short and J 2 bases short, with 13 bases between. The germline CDR1 and CDR2 sequences are DFQATT and SNEGSKA (reference sequence). Here the CDR3 reads CSARGHLNTEAFF. CDR3 DNA sequence: TGCAGTGCGAGGGGACACCTCAACACTGAAGCTTTCTTT.

V is TRBV10-3 and J is TRBJ1-5; no firm D call. There are 14 residues in the CDR3. V lost 2 bases, J lost 0 bases, and 5 bases lay in between. Germline CDR1 ENHRY, CDR2 SYGVKD. This chain's CDR3 is CAISETGSNQPQHF. CDR3 DNA: TGTGCCATCAGTGAGACGGGTAGCAATCAGCCCCAGCATTTT.

The V gene is TRBV29-1, the J gene TRBJ2-1; possible D gene TRBD2, 5 bases. Germline V lookup: CDR1 SQVTM, CDR2 ANQGSEA. The CDR3 length is 13 residues. The V gene lost 7 bases and the J gene lost 10 bases, with 20 bases spanning the gap. The CDR3 loop reads CSARGHERLEQFF. CDR3 bases: TGCAGCGCCCGCGGGCACGAGAGACTCGAGCAGTTCTTC.

Only a few counts were recorded for this clonotype. The CDR3 reads CASSFDGDSYEQYF. The CDR3 coding sequence is TGTGCCAGCAGCTTTGACGGTGACTCCTACGAGCAGTACTTC. The V and J genes are TRBV7-2 and TRBJ2-7; D not certain. CDR1 SGHTA and CDR2 FQGNSA come from the germline V gene. V was shortened by 3 bases and J by 0 bases, with 9 bases between the two germline ends. This CDR3 spans 14 amino acids.

The V gene is TRBV7-9, the J gene TRBJ2-7, with TRBD1 as a possible D gene (5 bases). V gave up 5 bases and J gave up 3 bases, with 20 bases separating them. This CDR3 comprises 16 residues. Germline V lookup: CDR1 SEHNR, CDR2 FQNEAQ (reference sequence). For the CDR3, the DNA is TGTGCCAGCAGCCCTGGGGCCGGGCCCAGGATCTACGAGCAGTACTTC. Protein product: CASSPGAGPRIYEQYF.

The genes are TRBV5-1 and TRBJ2-2; the D gene is possibly TRBD2 (5 bases). There are 16 residues in the CDR3. CDR1 is SGHRS, CDR2 YFSETQ, per germline. Trimming left V 0 bases short and J 4 bases short, with 13 bases between. The CDR3 DNA reads TGCGCCAGCAGCTTGGAGCCGGGATCGGCCACCGGGGAGCTGTTTTTT. Amino acid sequence: CASSLEPGSATGELFF.

V gene TRBV7-8 combines with J gene TRBJ2-5; D is unresolved. The germline V and J ends were trimmed by 2 bases and 2 bases, with 9 bases remaining between them. The CDR3 covers 14 residues. Looked up from germline, CDR1 is SGHVS and CDR2 is FQNEAQ. CDR3 coding DNA: TGTGCCAGCAGCTTATATGAGCTACAAGAGACCCAGTACTTC. Translating it yields CASSLYELQETQYF.

This clonotype showed up just a few times. The rearrangement links TRBV4-3 to TRBJ2-1, with TRBD2 matching 9 bases. This CDR3 has 17 amino acids. CDR1 is LGHNA and CDR2 is YSLEER in the germline V gene. Germline trimming cut 0 bases from V and 7 bases from J; bases unmatched to any gene: 10. The DNA for the CDR3 is TGCGCCAGCAGCCAAGATGCTAGCGGGGCACCTGGGAATGAGCAGTTCTTC. Residues: CASSQDASGAPGNEQFF.

This clonotype was found a few times. The chain joins TRBV7-6 to TRBJ2-3, with TRBD2 matching over 8 bases. V lost 6 bases, J lost 3 bases, and 8 bases stayed unmatched. Germline V gene lookup returns CDR1 SGHVS and CDR2 FNYEAQ. The CDR3 runs to 15 residues. CDR3 nucleotides: TGTGCCAGCAGGAATCGAGCGGGAGTTACAGATACGCAGTATTTT. It codes for CASRNRAGVTDTQYF.

The gene calls are TRBV7-3 and TRBJ2-1; D gene ambiguous. Germline CDR1 and CDR2: SGHTA and FQGTGA. Deletions cut 2 bases from V and 2 bases from J, with 10 bases between. This CDR3 spans 15 amino acids. The CDR3 DNA reads TGTGCCAGCAGCTTAGGGGTAGGACCCTACAATGAGCAGTTCTTC. Amino acid sequence: CASSLGVGPYNEQFF.

The chain is built from TRBV13 and TRBJ1-5; D is uncertain. Between the trimmed V and J ends, which lost 5 bases and 7 bases, there was a span of 12 bases. Germline V gives CDR1 PRHDT, CDR2 FYEKMQ (reference sequence). The CDR3 has 13 amino acids. Written as DNA, the CDR3 is TGTGCCAGCAGCCGGAACTTGGGCCAGCCCCAGCATTTT. Protein: CASSRNLGQPQHF.

This clonotype was observed a few times. CDR3 residues: CSVEKGGGGGTEAFF. The CDR3 DNA follows: TGCAGCGTTGAAAAGGGGGGCGGCGGGGGCACTGAAGCTTTCTTT. The chain joins TRBV29-1 to TRBJ1-1; D may be TRBD1 (6 bases). Germline V lookup: CDR1 SQVTM, CDR2 ANQGSEA. The CDR3 covers 15 residues. Trimming took 2 bases from V and 4 from J, leaving 17 bases between them.

The V and J genes are TRBV7-2 and TRBJ2-5, with no clear D. CDR1 SGHTA and CDR2 FQGNSA come from the germline V gene. Deletions cut 2 bases from V and 5 bases from J, with 12 bases between. The CDR3 contains 14 residues. The CDR3: CASSLSAVRETQYF. The CDR3 DNA sequence: TGTGCCAGCAGCTTATCGGCGGTGAGGGAGACCCAGTACTTC.

V is TRBV12-3 or TRBV12-4 and J is TRBJ1-2; D ambiguous. Between the trimmed V and J ends, which lost 2 bases and 6 bases, there was a span of 7 bases. The CDR3 contains 12 residues. CDR3 sequence (DNA): TGTGCCAGCAGTTTACGGCGGGATGGCTACACCTTC. Translation: CASSLRRDGYTF.